This T cell receptor beta chain stems from a study of blood T cells in healthy people across ages. Study-wide background: Roughly one uniquely barcoded beta molecule per two T cells was captured.

Donor samples were obtained from healthy Caucasian individuals from Russia, aged about 6 to 95. This clonotype has a count of ten or more. The length of the CDR3 is 15 residues. Germline CDR1 is MGHRA and CDR2 is YSYEKL. V was clipped by 0 bases and J by 8 bases; unmatched bases: 5. Sample-barcoded 5' priming and a J-beta primer mix drove a second PCR of roughly 7 to 11 cycles. A single record per CDR3 protein comes from TCRdb applying MiXCR to the 5' RACE reads. The sample includes 850,000 to 950,000 distinct CDR3 sequences, under 35% of them seen just once. This TCR came from a woman over 75 in good health. Sequenced material: blood. The J gene is TRBJ2-1, the V gene TRBV4-1, with 9 bases fitting TRBD2. The CDR3 nucleotides read TGCGCCAGCAGCCAAGATCCTAGCGGGGATTATGAGCAGTTCTTC. Translating gives CASSQDPSGDYEQFF.